Listed here are 21 T cell receptor beta chains from one sample, sequenced in a study of T cell responses to AZD1222 COVID-19 vaccine. Some clones are missing from TCRdb's copy, which holds only in-frame ones; the method was immunoSEQ multiplex PCR. The sample includes fewer than 120,000 clones, 92% seen only once; the top ten take more than 2%. The sample was peripheral blood, taken 28 days after the second AZD1222 dose. These receptors came from an adult who received the AZD1222 COVID-19 vaccine.

This clone was observed a single time. The chain carries TRBV7-6 and TRBJ1-2; D uncertain. CDR1 is SGHVS and CDR2 is FNYEAQ in the germline V gene. The CDR3 consists of 14 residues. V was pared by 3 bases and J by 3 bases, with 11 bases between. The CDR3 region is CASSFRDKDYGYTF. The CDR3 DNA follows: TGTGCCAGCAGCTTTAGGGATAAGGACTATGGCTACACCTTC.

This chain uses TRBV7-2 with TRBJ2-3, with TRBD2 as a possible D gene (6 bases). Deletions cut 10 bases from V and 3 bases from J, with 14 bases between. The CDR3 sequence is 13 residues long. Germline V gene data show CDR1 as SGHTA and CDR2 as FQGNSA. CDR3 coding DNA: TGTGCCACCAGGGAGGCCGGAACAGATACGCAGTATTTT. This encodes CATREAGTDTQYF.

The chain links TRBV19 to TRBJ2-7; 8 bases are a match to TRBD2. V gave up 5 bases and J gave up 2 bases; unmatched junction bases: 8. Germline V gene sequence: CDR1 LNHDA, CDR2 SQIVND (reference sequence). The CDR3 has 15 amino acids. CDR3 coding DNA: TGTGCCAGTAGTTTTACGGGGGGGACTCCCTACGAGCAGTACTTC. Protein product: CASSFTGGTPYEQYF.

The rearrangement joins TRBV4-3 to TRBJ2-3; D unresolved. Trimming pared 0 bases from V and 2 bases from J, leaving 6 bases between. The length of the CDR3 is 14 residues. Germline-derived CDR1 and CDR2 are LGHNA and YSLEER. CDR3 region: CASSQEWTTDTQYF. The CDR3 DNA is TGCGCCAGCAGCCAAGAATGGACCACAGATACGCAGTATTTT.

The rearrangement links TRBV2 to TRBJ1-3, with D unclear. The germline V and J ends were trimmed by 3 bases and 0 bases, with 6 bases remaining between them. CDR3 length equals 14 residues. Germline lookup yields CDR1 SNHLY and CDR2 FYNNEI. CDR3 sequence: CASSDRSSGNTIYF. The DNA for the CDR3 is TGTGCCAGCAGTGATCGTAGCTCTGGAAACACCATATATTTT.

This chain connects TRBV19 to TRBJ1-3, with D uncertain. The CDR3 spans 15 residues. Trimming removed 6 bases from V and 3 bases from J, with 15 bases in between. The V gene's germline CDR1 is LNHDA and CDR2 SQIVND (reference sequence). The CDR3 region has the DNA TGTGCCAGTAGCAACGCCCCCGGCCGTGGAAACACCATATATTTT. This sequence encodes CASSNAPGRGNTIYF.

This sequence joins TRBV27 and TRBJ2-7, with unresolved D. CDR1 is MNHEY and CDR2 is SMNVEV in the germline V gene (reference sequence). Trimming took off 3 bases at V and 3 bases at J, with 12 bases between the two ends. The CDR3 has 14 residues. CDR3 sequence reads: CASSFIHSIYEQYF. Written as DNA, the CDR3 is TGTGCCAGCAGTTTCATACACTCGATCTACGAGCAGTACTTC.

Concerning this clone: Distinct nucleotide sequences in the sample also encode this CDR3. The V gene is TRBV18, the J gene TRBJ1-5; D possibly corresponds to TRBD1 (6 bases). Per the germline V gene, CDR1 is KGHSH and CDR2 is LQKENI. V shed 5 bases and J shed 0 bases, with 8 bases lying between them. The CDR3 consists of 14 residues. The CDR3 DNA follows: TGTGCCAGCTCAGGGGGCAATAGCAATCAGCCCCAGCATTTT. Residues: CASSGGNSNQPQHF.

The genes are TRBV27 and TRBJ1-5; unclear D gene. The germline gives CDR1 MNHEY, CDR2 SMNVEV (reference sequence). This CDR3 contains 14 residues. Deletions cut 5 bases from V and 0 bases from J, with 8 bases between. CDR3: CASSPLTSNQPQHF. CDR3 DNA sequence: TGTGCCAGCAGTCCCTTGACTAGCAATCAGCCCCAGCATTTT.

The chain uses TRBV9 and TRBJ1-4; unclear D gene. This CDR3 comprises 13 residues. Trimming took off 3 bases at V and 12 bases at J, with 15 bases between the two ends. The germline V gene has CDR1 SGDLS and CDR2 YYNGEE. DNA of the CDR3: TGTGCCAGCAGCGCGTCGGTTAGGGAACAACTGTTTTTT. Residues: CASSASVREQLFF.

The genes are TRBV2 and TRBJ1-6; 10 bases fit TRBD1. CDR1 is SNHLY, CDR2 FYNNEI, per germline. Trimming cost V 5 bases and J 10 bases; bases outside gene matches: 8. This CDR3 is built from 15 residues. DNA of the CDR3: TGTGCCAGCAGTTTCCGGGACAGGGGACGATCACCCCTCCACTTT. Translating gives CASSFRDRGRSPLHF.

The CDR3 nucleotides are TGTGCCAGCAGCCTGGGACAGGGGGTTATTCAGTACTTC. This sequence encodes CASSLGQGVIQYF. This chain joins TRBV2 and TRBJ2-4; 11 bases are a match to TRBD1. With 6 bases clipped from V and 10 bases from J, the junction kept 5 bases outside the gene matches. The CDR3 contains 13 residues. CDR1 and CDR2 (germline): SNHLY, FYNNEI.

The CDR3 loop is CASSLEQFQETQYF. The CDR3 nucleotides read TGCGCCAGCAGCTTGGAACAGTTCCAAGAGACCCAGTACTTC. V and J are TRBV5-1 and TRBJ2-5; D gene ambiguous. The CDR3 spans 14 residues. V was cut by 0 bases and J by 1 base, with 7 bases left in between. Germline V gene data show CDR1 as SGHRS and CDR2 as YFSETQ.

The CDR3 is CASSQGGTALSNQPQHF. CDR3 in DNA: TGTGCCAGCAGCCAAGGCGGGACAGCCCTTAGCAATCAGCCCCAGCATTTT. The rearrangement joins TRBV3-1 (or the pseudogene TRBV3-2) to TRBJ1-5; 7 bases map to TRBD1. Trimming at V came to 1 base and at J to 0 bases, leaving 6 bases not matched to a gene. Germline V gene lookup returns CDR1 LGHDT and CDR2 YNNKEL (reference sequence). There are 17 residues in the CDR3.

The rearrangement links TRBV23-1 to TRBJ1-3; D not resolved. TRBV23-1 is designated an ORF whose function remains uncertain. This CDR3 contains 15 residues. V lost 4 bases, J lost 0 bases, and 10 bases lay in between. The CDR3 region is CASSPPPGSGNTIYF. The CDR3 nucleotides read TGCGCCAGCAGTCCCCCCCCGGGCTCTGGAAACACCATATATTTT.

The J gene is TRBJ2-3, the V gene TRBV12-5; D is unresolved. V was clipped by 2 bases and J by 4 bases, with 1 base between them. Germline CDR1 LGHNT, CDR2 FRNRAP. The CDR3 has 11 amino acids. The CDR3 sequence: CASGLSDTQYF. The CDR3 region has the DNA TGTGCTAGTGGTTTGTCAGATACGCAGTATTTT.

The chain uses TRBV11-2 and TRBJ1-1; unclear D gene. The germline CDR1 and CDR2 sequences are SGHAT and FQNNGV. Trimming shortened V by 1 base and J by 0 bases, and 9 bases separated the two germline ends. This CDR3 contains 15 residues. The CDR3 is CASSLGRTVNTEAFF. In nucleotides, the CDR3 is TGTGCCAGCAGCTTAGGTAGGACGGTGAACACTGAAGCTTTCTTT. Full variable domain (outside the CDR3, taken from reference TRBV11-2 and TRBJ1-1): EAGVAQSPRYKIIEKRQSVAFWCNPISGHATLYWYQQILGQGPKLLIQFQNNGVVDDSQLPKDRFSAERLKGVDSTLKIQPAKLEDSAVYLCASSLGRTVNTEAFFGQGTRLTVV.

In its sample, this clone was seen once. The V call is TRBV7-9, the J call TRBJ2-5; D gene unclear. Deletions cut 3 bases from V and 5 bases from J, with 7 bases between. The CDR3 consists of 12 residues. Germline V lookup: CDR1 SEHNR, CDR2 FQNEAQ (reference sequence). DNA of the CDR3: TGTGCCAGCAGCTTCGATGTGGAGACCCAGTACTTC. Translation: CASSFDVETQYF.

The chain is built from TRBV9 and TRBJ2-5; TRBD1 agrees at 10 bases. Per the germline V gene, CDR1 is SGDLS and CDR2 is YYNGEE. Trimming cost V 2 bases and J 4 bases; bases outside gene matches: 5. This CDR3 has 15 residues. The CDR3 region has the DNA TGTGCCAGCAGCGTGGGACAGGGGTTCGGAGAGACCCAGTACTTC. Its translation: CASSVGQGFGETQYF.

V usage is TRBV18 and J usage is TRBJ2-3; 11 bases match TRBD2. CDR1 is KGHSH, CDR2 LQKENI, per germline. V lost 4 bases and J lost 1; bases outside the gene matches: 7. CDR3 length: 17 amino acids. The CDR3 nucleotides read TGTGCCAGCTCACGTCAACTAGCGGGGGACCGCACAGATACGCAGTATTTT. Encoded protein: CASSRQLAGDRTDTQYF.

The rearrangement joins TRBV9 to TRBJ1-1; 7 bases match TRBD1. The germline V gene encodes CDR1 SGDLS and CDR2 YYNGEE. Germline trimming cut 5 bases from V and 0 bases from J; bases unmatched to any gene: 7. The CDR3 length is 15 residues. CDR3 loop: CASRPRTGVNTEAFF. For the CDR3, the DNA is TGTGCCAGCAGGCCTCGGACAGGAGTGAACACTGAAGCTTTCTTT.